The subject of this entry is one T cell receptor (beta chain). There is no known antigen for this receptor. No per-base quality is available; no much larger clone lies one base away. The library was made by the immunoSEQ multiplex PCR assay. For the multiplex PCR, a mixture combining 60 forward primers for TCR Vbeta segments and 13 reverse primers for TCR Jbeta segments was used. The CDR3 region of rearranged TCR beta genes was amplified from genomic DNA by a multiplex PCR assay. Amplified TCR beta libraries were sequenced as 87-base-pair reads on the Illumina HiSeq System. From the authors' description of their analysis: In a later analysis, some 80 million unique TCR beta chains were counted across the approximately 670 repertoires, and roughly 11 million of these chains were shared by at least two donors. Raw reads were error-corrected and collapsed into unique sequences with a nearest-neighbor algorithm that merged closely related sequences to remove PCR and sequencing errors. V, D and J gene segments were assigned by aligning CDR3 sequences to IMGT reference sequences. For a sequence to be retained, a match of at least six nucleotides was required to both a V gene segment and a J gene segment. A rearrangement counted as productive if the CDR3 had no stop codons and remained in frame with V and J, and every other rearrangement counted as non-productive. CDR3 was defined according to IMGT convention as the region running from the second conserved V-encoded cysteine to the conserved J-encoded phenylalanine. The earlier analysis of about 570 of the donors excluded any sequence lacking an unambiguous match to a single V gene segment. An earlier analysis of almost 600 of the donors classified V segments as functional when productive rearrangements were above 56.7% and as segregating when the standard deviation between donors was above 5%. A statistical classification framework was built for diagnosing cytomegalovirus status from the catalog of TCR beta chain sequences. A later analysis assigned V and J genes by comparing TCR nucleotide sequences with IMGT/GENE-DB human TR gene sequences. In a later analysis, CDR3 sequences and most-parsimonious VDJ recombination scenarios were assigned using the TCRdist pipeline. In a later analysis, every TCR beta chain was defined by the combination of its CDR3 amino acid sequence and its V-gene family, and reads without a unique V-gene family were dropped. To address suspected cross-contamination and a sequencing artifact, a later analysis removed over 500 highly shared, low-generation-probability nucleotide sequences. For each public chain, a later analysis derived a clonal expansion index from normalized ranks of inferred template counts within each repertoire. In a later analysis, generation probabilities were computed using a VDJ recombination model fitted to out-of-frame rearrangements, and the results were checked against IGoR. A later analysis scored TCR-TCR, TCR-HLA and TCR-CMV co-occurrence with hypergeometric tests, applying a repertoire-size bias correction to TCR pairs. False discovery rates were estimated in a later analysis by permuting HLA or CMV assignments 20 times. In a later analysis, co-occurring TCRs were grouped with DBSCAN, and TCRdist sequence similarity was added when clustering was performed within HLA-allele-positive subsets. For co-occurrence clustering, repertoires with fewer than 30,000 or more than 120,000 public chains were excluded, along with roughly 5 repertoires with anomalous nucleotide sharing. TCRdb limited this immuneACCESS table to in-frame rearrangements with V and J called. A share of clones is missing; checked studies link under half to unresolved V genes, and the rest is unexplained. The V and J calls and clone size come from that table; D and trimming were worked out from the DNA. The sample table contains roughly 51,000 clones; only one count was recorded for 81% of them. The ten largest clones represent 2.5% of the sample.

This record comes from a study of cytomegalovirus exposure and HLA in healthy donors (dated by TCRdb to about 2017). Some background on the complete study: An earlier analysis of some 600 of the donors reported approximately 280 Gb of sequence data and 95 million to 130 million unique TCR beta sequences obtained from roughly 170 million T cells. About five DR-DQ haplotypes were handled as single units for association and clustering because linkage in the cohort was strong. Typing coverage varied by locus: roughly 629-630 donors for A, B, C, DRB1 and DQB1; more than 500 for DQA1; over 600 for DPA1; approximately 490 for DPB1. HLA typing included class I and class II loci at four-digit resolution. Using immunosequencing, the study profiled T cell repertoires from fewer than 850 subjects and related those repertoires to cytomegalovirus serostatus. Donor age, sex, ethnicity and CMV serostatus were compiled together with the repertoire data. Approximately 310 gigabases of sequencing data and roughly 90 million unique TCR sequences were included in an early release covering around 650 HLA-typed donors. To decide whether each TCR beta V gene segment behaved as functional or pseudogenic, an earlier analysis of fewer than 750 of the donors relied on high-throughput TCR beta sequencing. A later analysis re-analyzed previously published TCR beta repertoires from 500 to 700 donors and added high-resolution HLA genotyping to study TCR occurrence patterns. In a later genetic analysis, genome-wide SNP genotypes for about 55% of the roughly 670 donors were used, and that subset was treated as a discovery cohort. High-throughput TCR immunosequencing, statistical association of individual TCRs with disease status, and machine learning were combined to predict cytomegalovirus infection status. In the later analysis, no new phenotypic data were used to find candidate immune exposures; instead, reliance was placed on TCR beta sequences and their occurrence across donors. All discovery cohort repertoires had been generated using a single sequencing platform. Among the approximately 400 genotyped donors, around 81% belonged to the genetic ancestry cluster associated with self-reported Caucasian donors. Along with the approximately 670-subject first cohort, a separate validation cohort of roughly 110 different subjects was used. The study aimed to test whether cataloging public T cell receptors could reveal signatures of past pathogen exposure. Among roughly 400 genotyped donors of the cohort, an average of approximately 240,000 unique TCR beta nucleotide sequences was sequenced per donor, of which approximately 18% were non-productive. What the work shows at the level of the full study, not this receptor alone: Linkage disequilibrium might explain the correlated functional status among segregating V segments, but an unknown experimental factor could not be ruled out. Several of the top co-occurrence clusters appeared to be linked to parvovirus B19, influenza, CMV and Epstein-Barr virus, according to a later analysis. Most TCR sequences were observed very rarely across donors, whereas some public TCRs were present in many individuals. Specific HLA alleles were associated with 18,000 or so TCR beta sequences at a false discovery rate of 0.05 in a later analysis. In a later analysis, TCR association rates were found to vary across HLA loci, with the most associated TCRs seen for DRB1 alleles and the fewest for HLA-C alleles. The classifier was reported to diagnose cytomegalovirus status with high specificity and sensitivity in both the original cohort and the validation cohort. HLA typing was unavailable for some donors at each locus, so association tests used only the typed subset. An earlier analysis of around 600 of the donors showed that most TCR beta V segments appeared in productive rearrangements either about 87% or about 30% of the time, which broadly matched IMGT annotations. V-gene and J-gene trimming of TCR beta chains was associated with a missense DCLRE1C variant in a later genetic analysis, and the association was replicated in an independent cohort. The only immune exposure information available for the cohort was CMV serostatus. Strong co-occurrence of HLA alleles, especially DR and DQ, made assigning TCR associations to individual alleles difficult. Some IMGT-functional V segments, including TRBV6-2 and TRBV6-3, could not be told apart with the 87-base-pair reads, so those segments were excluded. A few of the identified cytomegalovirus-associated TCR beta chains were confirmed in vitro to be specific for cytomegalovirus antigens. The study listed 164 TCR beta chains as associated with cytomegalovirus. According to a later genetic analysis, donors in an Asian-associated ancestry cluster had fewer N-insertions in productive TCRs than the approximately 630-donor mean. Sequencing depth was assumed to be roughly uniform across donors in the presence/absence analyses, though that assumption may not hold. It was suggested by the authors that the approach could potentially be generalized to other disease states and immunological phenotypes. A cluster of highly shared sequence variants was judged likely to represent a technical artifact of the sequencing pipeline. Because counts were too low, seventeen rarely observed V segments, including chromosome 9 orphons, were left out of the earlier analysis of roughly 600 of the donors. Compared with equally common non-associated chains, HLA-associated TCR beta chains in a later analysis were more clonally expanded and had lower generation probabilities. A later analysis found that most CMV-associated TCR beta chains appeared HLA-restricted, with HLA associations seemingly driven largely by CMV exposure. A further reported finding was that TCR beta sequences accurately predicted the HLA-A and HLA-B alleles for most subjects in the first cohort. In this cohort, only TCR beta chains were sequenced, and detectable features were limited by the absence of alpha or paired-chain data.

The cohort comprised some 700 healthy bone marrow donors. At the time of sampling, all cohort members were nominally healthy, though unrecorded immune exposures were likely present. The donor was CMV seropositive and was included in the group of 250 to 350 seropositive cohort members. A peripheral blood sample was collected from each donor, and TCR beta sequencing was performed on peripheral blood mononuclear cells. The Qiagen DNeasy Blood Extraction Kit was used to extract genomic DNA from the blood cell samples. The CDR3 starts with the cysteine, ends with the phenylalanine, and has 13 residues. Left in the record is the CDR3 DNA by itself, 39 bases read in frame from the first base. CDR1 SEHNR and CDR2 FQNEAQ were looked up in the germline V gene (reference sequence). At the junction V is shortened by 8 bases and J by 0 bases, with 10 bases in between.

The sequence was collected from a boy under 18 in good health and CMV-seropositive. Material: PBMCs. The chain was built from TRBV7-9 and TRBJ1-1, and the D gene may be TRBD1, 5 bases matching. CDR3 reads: CASRPGMNTEAFF. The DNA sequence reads TGTGCCAGCCGTCCAGGGATGAACACTGAAGCTTTCTTT.